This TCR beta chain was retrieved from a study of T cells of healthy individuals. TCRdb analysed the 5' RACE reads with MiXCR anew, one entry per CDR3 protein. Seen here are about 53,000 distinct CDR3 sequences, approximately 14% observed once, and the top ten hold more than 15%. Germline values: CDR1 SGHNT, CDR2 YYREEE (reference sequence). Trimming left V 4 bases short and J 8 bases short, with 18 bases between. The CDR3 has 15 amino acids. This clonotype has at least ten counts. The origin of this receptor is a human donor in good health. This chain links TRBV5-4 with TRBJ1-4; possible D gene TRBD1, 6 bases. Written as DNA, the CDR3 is TGTGCCAGCAGCCCGCGTGGGGGCACCAGAGAAAAACTGTTTTTT. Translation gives CASSPRGGTREKLFF.